The clone carrying this T cell receptor (beta chain) occurred a few times. This entry belongs to a study of blood T cell repertoires in COVID-19. Study in general: The samples span acute and convalescent COVID-19 from the United States, Italy and Spain. T cells, B-cell-depleted T cells, or PBMCs provided the cDNA or gDNA that served as material.

Original data processing: The assay estimated nucleated cells by amplifying reference gene primers. Measured with immunoSEQ multiplex PCR; TCRdb has only the in-frame clones, and not every one. That table is the source of V, J and clone size, and D and trimming were worked out from the DNA. The data show roughly 64,000 clones, roughly two thirds seen once. Trimming removed 1 base from V and 1 base from J, with 11 bases in between. The CDR3 loop spans 16 amino acids. Germline CDR1 and CDR2: LNHNV and YYDKDF (reference sequence). Exposed study participants had met a COVID-19 case within 2 weeks before entry.

This TCR derives from a woman aged 55 to 70 who had been exposed to COVID-19. The sequenced sample consisted of PBMCs or T cells enriched from blood (not recorded which). The chain recombines TRBV15 with TRBJ1-3; D is perhaps TRBD1 (6 bases). CDR3 residues: CATSRGTGLSGNTIYF. The CDR3 DNA reads TGTGCCACCAGCAGAGGTACAGGGTTATCTGGAAACACCATATATTTT.